These 32 T cell receptor beta chains originate from one sample sequenced in a study of blood T cell repertoires in COVID-19. The assay was immunoSEQ multiplex PCR, and TCRdb's table has in-frame clones only and misses some. Of 250,000 to 300,000 clones in the sample, around 90% were seen once. Sequenced input: PBMCs or T cells enriched from blood (not recorded which). The receptors come from a middle-aged woman with acute COVID-19.

This clone appeared a single time. The rearrangement uses TRBV5-1 and TRBJ1-6; TRBD1 is a possible D gene (5 bases). Between the trimmed V and J ends, which lost 4 bases and 5 bases, there was a span of 22 bases. Looked up from germline, CDR1 is SGHRS and CDR2 is YFSETQ. The CDR3 consists of 18 residues. The CDR3 reads CASSRSFQGLSDNSPLHF. DNA for the CDR3: TGCGCCAGCAGCCGCAGCTTTCAGGGTCTTTCCGATAATTCACCCCTCCACTTT.

The V call is TRBV24-1, the J call TRBJ1-2, with 10 bases that match TRBD1. The CDR3 length is 14 residues. V dropped 7 bases and J dropped 8; count of bases not matched to a gene: 9. Germline V gene data show CDR1 as KGHDR and CDR2 as SFDVKD. CDR3 amino acids: CATSGQGERGGYTF. The CDR3 DNA sequence: TGTGCCACCAGCGGACAGGGGGAGCGTGGCGGCTACACCTTC.

This clone was detected only once. This chain uses TRBV2 with TRBJ1-2, with 10 bases fitting TRBD1. The length of the CDR3 is 15 residues. The germline V gene encodes CDR1 SNHLY and CDR2 FYNNEI. Trimming took 4 bases from V and 2 from J; bases not matched to a gene: 4. The CDR3 bases are TGTGCCAGCAGTGCCGACAGGGGGCGCAACTATGGCTACACCTTC. As protein: CASSADRGRNYGYTF.

The V gene is TRBV2, the J gene TRBJ1-2, with no clear D. Trimming left V 6 bases short and J 2 bases short, with 7 bases between. Germline CDR1 and CDR2: SNHLY and FYNNEI. The CDR3 covers 12 residues. CDR3 sequence (DNA): TGTGCCAGCAGCACTTTAAACTATGGCTACACCTTC. Translation gives CASSTLNYGYTF.

The chain recombines TRBV7-2 with TRBJ2-3; 10 nucleotides match TRBD2. V shed 5 bases, J shed 6 bases, and the junction held 11 bases outside the gene matches. The CDR3 contains 16 residues. Germline lookup yields CDR1 SGHTA and CDR2 FQGNSA. CDR3 amino acids: CASSPLSGGAVDTQYF. DNA of the CDR3: TGTGCCAGCAGCCCTCTGAGCGGGGGGGCAGTGGATACGCAGTATTTT.

The chain links TRBV9 to TRBJ2-1, with a weak D call TRBD2 (5 bases). V lost 1 base and J lost 0, with 14 bases in between. The CDR3 totals 17 residues. The V gene's germline CDR1 is SGDLS and CDR2 YYNGEE. The CDR3 coding sequence is TGTGCCAGCAGCGTAAACCCTCCGGGGAGCTCCTACAATGAGCAGTTCTTC. This codes for CASSVNPPGSSYNEQFF. Based on the CDR3 plus reference TRBV9 and TRBJ2-1, the full variable domain is DSGVTQTPKHLITATGQRVTLRCSPRSGDLSVYWYQQSLDQGLQFLIQYYNGEERAKGNILERFSAQQFPDLHSELNLSSLELGDSALYFCASSVNPPGSSYNEQFFGPGTRLTVL.

Note on this clone: An end of the junction does not agree with germline; a read error may underlie this. The V and J genes are TRBV6-6 and TRBJ1-2; a weak D match, TRBD1 (6 bases). The CDR3 is 11 residues long. Germline V CDR1 and CDR2: MNHNY, SVGAGI (reference sequence). The CDR3 region is CASSLTGTPHF. The CDR3 region has the DNA TGTGCCAGCAGTCTAACAGGGACGCCACACTTC.

In this sample, this clone turned up once. The chain joins TRBV11-2 to TRBJ2-1, with a weak D call TRBD1 (9 bases). The CDR3 is 15 residues long. The germline V and J ends were trimmed by 5 bases and 5 bases, with 16 bases remaining between them. Germline V CDR1 and CDR2: SGHAT, FQNNGV. CDR3: CASSRGGTGNNEQFF. The CDR3 nucleotides are TGTGCCAGCAGCCGGGGGGGGACAGGGAACAATGAGCAGTTCTTC.

This sequence joins TRBV5-6 and TRBJ1-1; 9 nucleotides line up with TRBD1. The CDR3 runs to 17 residues. Germline-derived CDR1 and CDR2 are SGHDT and YYEEEE. The trim removed 1 base at V and 1 base at J, leaving 8 bases unmatched. The CDR3 reads CASSLIGTQGANTEAFF. CDR3 in DNA: TGTGCCAGCAGCTTGATTGGGACACAGGGGGCGAACACTGAAGCTTTCTTT.

This clone was recorded once. This sequence joins TRBV19 and TRBJ1-2, with D possibly TRBD1 on 6 matching bases. Germline V lookup: CDR1 LNHDA, CDR2 SQIVND (reference sequence). V was clipped by 5 bases and J by 2 bases, with 15 bases between them. The CDR3 contains 15 residues. The CDR3 sequence is CASSSPGQGNYGYTF. CDR3 nucleotides: TGTGCCAGTAGTTCTCCGGGACAAGGAAACTATGGCTACACCTTC.

V gene TRBV4-1 combines with J gene TRBJ2-1; maybe TRBD2 (5 bases). Germline V CDR1 and CDR2: MGHRA, YSYEKL. The V gene lost 2 bases and the J gene lost 2 bases, with 19 bases spanning the gap. The CDR3 consists of 18 residues. As DNA, the CDR3 is TGCGCCAGCAGCCAATGGGTCGGAGAGAGGGCAACCTACAATGAGCAGTTCTTC. As protein: CASSQWVGERATYNEQFF.

V is TRBV5-1 and J is TRBJ2-2; 9 bases agree with TRBD1. This CDR3 has 14 residues. Per germline, CDR1 SGHRS and CDR2 YFSETQ. The junction had 5 bases not matched to a gene; V was cut back by 4 bases and J by 7 bases. This CDR3 is CASSKQGAGGELFF. DNA for the CDR3: TGCGCCAGCAGCAAACAGGGGGCCGGCGGGGAGCTGTTTTTT.

The chain combines TRBV18 with TRBJ2-5; possible D gene TRBD2, 6 bases. Between the trimmed V and J ends, which lost 2 bases and 5 bases, there was a span of 9 bases. Germline V CDR1 and CDR2: KGHSH, LQKENI. The CDR3 extends over 13 amino acids. This chain's CDR3 is CASSPGGEETQYF. In nucleotides, the CDR3 is TGTGCCAGCTCACCAGGAGGGGAGGAGACCCAGTACTTC.

The chain recombines TRBV24-1 with TRBJ1-2; 7 bases map to TRBD1. This CDR3 has 13 amino acids. With 1 base clipped from V and 5 bases from J, the junction kept 0 bases outside the gene matches. CDR1 is KGHDR and CDR2 is SFDVKD in the germline V gene. The CDR3 coding sequence is TGTGCCACCAGTGATTTACAGGGGTATGGCTACACCTTC. As protein: CATSDLQGYGYTF.

The chain joins TRBV30 to TRBJ1-1; perhaps TRBD1 as D (6 bases). CDR1 and CDR2 (germline): GTSNPN, SVGIG (reference sequence). V lost 3 bases and J lost 5, with 13 bases in between. The CDR3 has 13 residues. The CDR3 DNA reads as TGTGCCTGGAGCACTGGGACAAGAACTGAAGCTTTCTTT. It encodes CAWSTGTRTEAFF. Combining the CDR3 with reference TRBV30 and TRBJ1-1 gives the whole variable domain SQTIHQWPATLVQPVGSPLSLECTVEGTSNPNLYWYRQAAGRGLQLLFYSVGIGQISSEVPQNLSASRPQDRQFILSSKKLLLSDSGFYLCAWSTGTRTEAFFGQGTRLTVV.

This chain connects TRBV9 to TRBJ2-3, with TRBD2 matching 7 bases. The junction had 4 bases not matched to a gene; V was cut back by 0 bases and J by 3 bases. The CDR3 contains 15 residues. Germline V lookup: CDR1 SGDLS, CDR2 YYNGEE. CDR3 sequence (DNA): TGTGCCAGCAGCGTAGCACTAGCGACGACAGATACGCAGTATTTT. It translates to CASSVALATTDTQYF.

The CDR3 sequence: CASSLSETQYF. CDR3 coding DNA: TGTGCCAGCAGCTTAAGCGAGACCCAGTACTTC. V and J are TRBV11-2 and TRBJ2-5; D gene unclear. Between the trimmed V and J ends, which lost 2 bases and 5 bases, there was a span of 3 bases. Germline lookup yields CDR1 SGHAT and CDR2 FQNNGV. The CDR3 consists of 11 residues.

This clone appeared once. The gene calls are TRBV27 and TRBJ2-7; D unclear. V was clipped by 2 bases and J by 2 bases, with 10 bases between them. This CDR3 comprises 14 residues. The V gene's germline CDR1 is MNHEY and CDR2 SMNVEV (reference sequence). The CDR3 is CASSLKPGAYEQYF. The CDR3 region has the DNA TGTGCCAGCAGTTTAAAACCCGGAGCCTACGAGCAGTACTTC.

This clone was recorded once. The chain recombines TRBV7-9 with TRBJ2-7, with D possibly matching TRBD1 (6 bases). CDR1 and CDR2 (germline): SEHNR, FQNEAQ (reference sequence). The CDR3 covers 15 residues. Trimming shortened V by 4 bases and J by 5 bases, and 18 bases separated the two germline ends. CDR3 coding DNA: TGTGCCAGCAGCTCCGACAGGACCCTGAACGACGAGCAGTACTTC. It translates to CASSSDRTLNDEQYF.

The J gene is TRBJ1-2, the V gene TRBV12-3 or TRBV12-4; D gene ambiguous. The CDR3 is made up of 13 amino acids. Trimming took off 5 bases at V and 8 bases at J, with 15 bases between the two ends. CDR3 sequence reads: CASSPGSLWGYTF. CDR3 nucleotides: TGTGCCAGCAGTCCCGGGTCTCTCTGGGGCTACACCTTC.

This sequence joins TRBV28 and TRBJ1-1; TRBD1 aligns across 7 bases. The CDR3 extends over 15 amino acids. With 2 bases clipped from V and 5 bases from J, the junction kept 8 bases outside the gene matches. Per germline, CDR1 MDHEN and CDR2 SYDVKM. The CDR3 protein is CASSLKTGWKTEAFF. In DNA, the CDR3 is TGTGCCAGCAGTTTAAAGACAGGGTGGAAAACTGAAGCTTTCTTT.

The V and J genes are TRBV6-5 and TRBJ2-2; 8 bases agree with TRBD1. Germline values: CDR1 MNHEY, CDR2 SVGAGI. The trim removed 0 bases at V and 4 bases at J, leaving 4 bases unmatched. The CDR3 is 16 residues long. In nucleotides, the CDR3 is TGTGCCAGCAGTTACTCAGCGACAGGGGCCACCGGGGAGCTGTTTTTT. It translates to CASSYSATGATGELFF.

The chain employs TRBV20-1 and TRBJ2-7, with D tentatively TRBD2 (5 bases). Germline V gene data show CDR1 as DFQATT and CDR2 as SNEGSKA (reference sequence). The germline V and J ends were trimmed by 3 bases and 2 bases, with 8 bases remaining between them. This CDR3 has 12 residues. The CDR3 DNA follows: TGCAGTGCTAGTCGGGGAACCTACGAGCAGTACTTC. It specifies CSASRGTYEQYF.

A few counts support this clone. The V gene is TRBV5-1, the J gene TRBJ2-3; TRBD2 matches at 14 bases. This CDR3 has 18 amino acids. Germline values: CDR1 SGHRS, CDR2 YFSETQ. Losses at the gene ends were 4 bases for V and 4 bases for J; bases not matched to a gene: 11. This CDR3 reads CASSRGTGLAGAPDTQYF. In DNA form, the CDR3 reads TGCGCCAGCAGCCGGGGGACGGGACTAGCGGGGGCCCCAGATACGCAGTATTTT.

The chain joins TRBV28 to TRBJ1-4; a weak D match, TRBD1 (6 bases). This CDR3 has 16 amino acids. Trimming took off 5 bases at V and 8 bases at J, with 21 bases between the two ends. The germline gives CDR1 MDHEN, CDR2 SYDVKM. DNA for the CDR3: TGTGCCAGCAGTCAGAGGACAGATCCTAGTCTCGAAAAACTGTTTTTT. Protein sequence: CASSQRTDPSLEKLFF.

The V and J genes are TRBV5-4 and TRBJ2-1, with 9 bases matching TRBD1. CDR1 and CDR2 from the germline V gene are SGHNT and YYREEE (reference sequence). J lost 7 bases, V lost 2 bases, and 7 bases had no gene match. CDR3 length equals 15 residues. CDR3 DNA sequence: TGTGCCAGCAGCTTCTTACAGGGGGCGCAGAATGAGCAGTTCTTC. This codes for CASSFLQGAQNEQFF.

The J gene is TRBJ2-3, the V gene TRBV7-2; possibly TRBD1 for D (5 bases). V lost 1 base to trimming and J lost 0 bases, with 11 bases between them. The CDR3 totals 16 residues. Germline V gives CDR1 SGHTA, CDR2 FQGNSA. The CDR3 region is CASSLGTKQSTDTQYF. DNA of the CDR3: TGTGCCAGCAGCTTAGGGACAAAGCAAAGCACAGATACGCAGTATTTT.

As concerns this clone: In the same sample, other DNA sequences code for this CDR3. The chain links TRBV11-3 to TRBJ2-2, with a possible D match to TRBD2 (6 bases). The CDR3 consists of 15 residues. V was trimmed by 1 base and J by 2 bases, leaving 8 bases between them. From germline, CDR1 is SGHNT and CDR2 YENEEA. The CDR3 nucleotides read TGTGCCAGCAGCTTAGGGGGACTCAACACCGGGGAGCTGTTTTTT. Translation: CASSLGGLNTGELFF.

This clone was recorded once. V is TRBV5-3 and J is TRBJ1-5; the D is unclear. TRBV5-3 carries the ORF label, with uncertain function. V shed 2 bases and J shed 0 bases, with 6 bases lying between them. The CDR3 runs 14 residues. The CDR3 loop reads CARSFGDSNQPQHF. As DNA, the CDR3 is TGTGCCAGAAGCTTTGGAGATAGCAATCAGCCCCAGCATTTT.

The V call is TRBV24-1, the J call TRBJ1-3; TRBD1 aligns across 8 bases. V gave up 3 bases and J gave up 3 bases; unmatched junction bases: 6. CDR3 length: 16 residues. Germline CDR1 reads KGHDR; CDR2 reads SFDVKD. The CDR3: CATSDPRQGSGNTIYF. CDR3 bases: TGTGCCACCAGTGATCCAAGACAGGGGAGTGGAAACACCATATATTTT.

This clone was observed a single time. The genes are TRBV7-2 and TRBJ2-7, with 11 bases aligning to TRBD1. This CDR3 is 15 amino acids long. Germline CDR1 reads SGHTA; CDR2 reads FQGNSA. Germline trimming cut 6 bases from V and 6 bases from J; bases unmatched to any gene: 10. As DNA, the CDR3 is TGTGCCAGCAGTTCCTCCGGGACAGGGGGAGGCGAGCAGTACTTC. It is translated as CASSSSGTGGGEQYF.

The rearrangement uses TRBV11-2 and TRBJ1-2; D not resolved. CDR3 length: 16 amino acids. CDR1 is SGHAT and CDR2 is FQNNGV in the germline V gene. Trimming pared 5 bases from V and 2 bases from J, leaving 18 bases between. CDR3: CASSPGIGLTNYGYTF. The CDR3 nucleotides are TGTGCCAGCAGCCCGGGAATCGGACTGACGAACTATGGCTACACCTTC.